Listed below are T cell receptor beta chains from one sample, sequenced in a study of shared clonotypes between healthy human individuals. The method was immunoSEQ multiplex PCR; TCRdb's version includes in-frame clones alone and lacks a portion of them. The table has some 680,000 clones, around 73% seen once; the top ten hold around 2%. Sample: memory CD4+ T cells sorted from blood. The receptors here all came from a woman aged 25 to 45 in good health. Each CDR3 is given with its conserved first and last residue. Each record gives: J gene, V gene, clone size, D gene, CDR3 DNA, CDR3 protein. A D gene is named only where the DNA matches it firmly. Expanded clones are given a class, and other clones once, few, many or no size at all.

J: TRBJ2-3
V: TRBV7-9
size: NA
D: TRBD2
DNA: TGTGCCAGCAGCTCGAGACTAGCATTAGATACGCAGTATTTT
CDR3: CASSSRLALDTQYF

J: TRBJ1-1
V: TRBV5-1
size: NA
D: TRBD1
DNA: TGCGCCAGCAGCCACGGACAGGGGGCGCAGGAAGCTTTCTTT
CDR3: CASSHGQGAQEAFF

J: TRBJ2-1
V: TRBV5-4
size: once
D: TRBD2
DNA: TGTGCCAGCAGCTTTCCGCTAGCGGAAAACAATGAGCAGTTCTTC
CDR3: CASSFPLAENNEQFF

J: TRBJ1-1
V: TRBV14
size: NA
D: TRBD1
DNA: TGTGCCAGCAGCCAAGTCTTAGGACAGGGGGCACAATTGTTCTTT
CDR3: CASSQVLGQGAQLFF

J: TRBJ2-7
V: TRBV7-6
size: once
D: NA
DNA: TGTGCCAGCAGCCCAACGGGATTGTCCATCGAGCAGTACTTC
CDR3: CASSPTGLSIEQYF

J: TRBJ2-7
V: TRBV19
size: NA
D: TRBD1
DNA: TGTGCCAGTAGCGGCTGGGGACAGGGGAACTACGAGCAGTACTTC
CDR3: CASSGWGQGNYEQYF

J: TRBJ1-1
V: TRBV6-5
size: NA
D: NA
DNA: TGTGCCAGCAGGATGGAAGGGGGGAACACTGAAGCTTTCTTT
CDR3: CASRMEGGNTEAFF

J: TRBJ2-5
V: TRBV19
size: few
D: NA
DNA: TGTGCCAGTAGGGTTGGCAGGGGCAAAGAGACCCAGTACTTC
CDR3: CASRVGRGKETQYF

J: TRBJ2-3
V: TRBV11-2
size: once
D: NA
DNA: TGTGCCAGCAGCTTAGGGGCATTCGATAGCGATACGCAGTATTTT
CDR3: CASSLGAFDSDTQYF

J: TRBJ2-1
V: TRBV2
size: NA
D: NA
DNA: TGTGCCAGGGGAGCTGCCCGAAAGAATGAGCAGTTCTTC
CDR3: CARGAARKNEQFF

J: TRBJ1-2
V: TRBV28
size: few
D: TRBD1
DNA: TGTGCCAGCAGACCGCCTGGACAGGGTTTTGGCTACACCTTC
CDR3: CASRPPGQGFGYTF

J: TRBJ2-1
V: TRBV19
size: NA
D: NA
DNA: TGTGCCAGTAAGAAGTCACACCGGACGGATGAGCAGTTCTTC
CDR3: CASKKSHRTDEQFF

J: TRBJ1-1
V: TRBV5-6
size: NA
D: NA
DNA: TGTGCCAGCAGCTTCAACTACATGAACACTGAAGCTTTCTTT
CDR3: CASSFNYMNTEAFF

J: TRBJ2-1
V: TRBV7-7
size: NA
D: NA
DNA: TGTGCCAGCAGCTTAGACGGCGGGACCACATACAATGAGCAGTTCTTC
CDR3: CASSLDGGTTYNEQFF

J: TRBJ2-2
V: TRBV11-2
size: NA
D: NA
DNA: TGTGCCAGCAGCTTAGTAGTCCAGACCTCGAACACCGGGGAGCTGTTTTTT
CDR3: CASSLVVQTSNTGELFF

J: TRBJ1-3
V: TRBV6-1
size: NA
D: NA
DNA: TGTGCCAGCAGTGATCCGGGTGAGGGAAACACCATATATTTT
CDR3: CASSDPGEGNTIYF

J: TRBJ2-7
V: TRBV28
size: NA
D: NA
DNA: TGTGCCAGCAGTGGGAACAGGGCCGGGGAGCAGTACTTC
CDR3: CASSGNRAGEQYF

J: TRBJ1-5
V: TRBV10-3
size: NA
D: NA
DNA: TGTGCCATCAGGCAGGGTGAAATCCAGCCCCAGCATTTT
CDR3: CAIRQGEIQPQHF

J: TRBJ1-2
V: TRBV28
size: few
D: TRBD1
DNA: TGTGCCAGCAGTTTTGAAGGTTCTACAGGGGACAACTATGGCTACACCTTC
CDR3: CASSFEGSTGDNYGYTF

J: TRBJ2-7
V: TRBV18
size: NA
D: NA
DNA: TGTGCCAGCTCACCAAACGGGGTTGAGCAGTACTTC
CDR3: CASSPNGVEQYF